This T cell receptor (beta chain) was sequenced in a study of regulatory T cells in long-lasting Graves disease. The CDR3 contains 17 residues. Losses at the gene ends were 3 bases for V and 4 bases for J; bases not matched to a gene: 13. Findings of the study overall: Preferential use of TRBV28, TRBJ1-2 and TRBJ2-5 was seen in persistent disease.

TCR beta libraries were built with iRepertoire HTBI primers and Arm-PCR of CDR3 regions. Via MiXCR, TCRdb re-called the multiplex PCR reads, giving one row per CDR3 protein. Here the sample spans about 400,000 distinct CDR3 sequences, 15% being singletons. This clonotype was detected many times. Its antigen is unidentified. The time point denotes: newly diagnosed GD, antithyroid drugs for less than 3 months. With RNA extracted from PBMCs as input, the TCR library was made. In addition, the sample was reused for a study of T cells in Graves' hyperthyroidism and ophthalmopathy.

The gene calls are TRBV12-3 or TRBV12-4 and TRBJ1-2; 8 nucleotides align to TRBD1. The receptor was isolated from a woman in her 40s with Graves disease. Source: peripheral blood mononuclear cells (PBMCs), taken at new diagnosis, from a patient treated with antithyroid drugs. CDR3 in amino acids: CASSLRQWGTGFYGYTF. In nucleotides, the CDR3 is TGTGCCAGCAGTTTGAGGCAATGGGGGACAGGCTTCTATGGCTACACCTTC.